The sequence of this TCR beta chain was determined in a study of cytomegalovirus exposure and HLA in healthy donors. This CDR3 is built from 14 residues. Germline V gene sequence: CDR1 MNHEY, CDR2 SVGAGI. V shed 6 bases and J shed 4 bases, with 10 bases lying between them. Profiling relied on immunoSEQ multiplex PCR, and the TCRdb table lists in-frame clones only, not all of them. This repertoire shows 55,000 to 65,000 clones, 90% found once; its top ten account for approximately 1.1%. This chain links TRBV6-5 with TRBJ2-6; tentatively, D is TRBD1 (6 bases). Specimen: PBMCs. This TCR was sampled from a man younger than 35 in good health and CMV-seronegative. DNA of the CDR3: TGTGCCAGCAGACCAGGGACAGGGGCCAACGTCCTGACTTTC. Its translation is CASRPGTGANVLTF.